A selection of T cell receptor beta chains follows, all from one sample in a study of PD-L1 blockade in urothelial cancer. Profiling relied on immunoSEQ multiplex PCR, and the TCRdb table lists in-frame clones only, not all of them. This table has about 74,000 clones, almost 90% appearing once. The sample was PBMCs, taken around atezolizumab (anti-PD-L1) treatment. These TCRs come from a man in his 70s with urothelial cancer. The CDR3 runs from the conserved cysteine through the conserved F or W. Fields, in order: D gene, J gene, clone size, V gene, CDR3 DNA, CDR3 protein. A D gene is named only where the DNA matches it firmly. Not every row has a clone size; where given, it reads once, few, many or a size class.

NA,TRBJ2-7,NA,TRBV9,TGTGCCAGCAGCGTAGGTATGTTCACTACTGACGAGCAGTACTTC,CASSVGMFTTDEQYF
TRBD1,TRBJ1-4,NA,TRBV18,TGTGCCAGCTCACCACCAGGGGGCAGTGAAAAACTGTTTTTT,CASSPPGGSEKLFF
NA,TRBJ2-3,NA,TRBV27,TGTGCCAGCAGTTTTTTTGGCAGAATCACAGATACGCAGTATTTT,CASSFFGRITDTQYF
NA,TRBJ2-7,once,TRBV5-5,TGTGCCAGCAGCTTTAGTTCCTACGAGCAGTACTTC,CASSFSSYEQYF
NA,TRBJ2-3,NA,TRBV19,TGTGCCAGTTCTGGGAGGACAGATACGCAGTATTTT,CASSGRTDTQYF
TRBD1,TRBJ1-1,NA,TRBV19,TGTGCCAGTAGGGGACAGCCAAACACTGAAGCTTTCTTT,CASRGQPNTEAFF
NA,TRBJ2-1,NA,TRBV2,TGTGCCAGCCGCCGGGATGGCGGGTACAATGAGCAGTTCTTC,CASRRDGGYNEQFF
NA,TRBJ1-1,NA,TRBV7-8,TGTGCCAGCAGCACCCAACAGGGCTTGGACACTGAAGCTTTCTTT,CASSTQQGLDTEAFF
TRBD1,TRBJ1-4,NA,TRBV6-4,TGTGCCAGCACACCGAACTTTCCGGGACAGGGCGATGGAAAACTGTTTTTT,CASTPNFPGQGDGKLFF
TRBD2,TRBJ2-2,NA,TRBV19,TGTGCCAGTAGTATAGACAGCGGGAGGGCCGCCGGGGAGCTGTTTTTT,CASSIDSGRAAGELFF
TRBD1,TRBJ2-2,NA,TRBV7-7,TGTGCCAGCAGCTTAGGGGACAGGTTCACCGGGGAGCTGTTTTTT,CASSLGDRFTGELFF
TRBD1,TRBJ2-7,NA,TRBV7-6,TGTGCCAGCAGCTTAGCGAACAGGGGCCGGGCCTACGAGCAGTACTTC,CASSLANRGRAYEQYF
TRBD2,TRBJ2-7,few,TRBV2,TGTGCCAGCAGTGACAGCGGGAACCCCTACGAGCAGTACTTC,CASSDSGNPYEQYF
TRBD2,TRBJ2-7,NA,TRBV11-2,TGTGCCAGCAGCTGGGGTAGCGGGAACTACGAGCAGTACTTC,CASSWGSGNYEQYF
NA,TRBJ2-7,NA,TRBV5-1,TGCGCCAGCAGCTTACGGGACATCTCCTACGAGCAGTACTTC,CASSLRDISYEQYF
NA,TRBJ2-7,NA,TRBV5-1,TGCGCCAGCAGCCCGGACAGTTCCTACGAGCAGTACTTC,CASSPDSSYEQYF
TRBD2,TRBJ2-2,NA,TRBV5-1,TGCGCCAGCAGCTTGGCACTAGCGGGAGGGCCAAGCGAAAACACCGGGGAGCTGTTTTTT,CASSLALAGGPSENTGELFF
NA,TRBJ2-3,NA,TRBV5-1,TGCGCCAGCAGCTTGGGACAGGCGTTCAGTACAGATACGCAGTATTTT,CASSLGQAFSTDTQYF
NA,TRBJ2-5,once,TRBV5-1,TGCGCCAGCAGCTTGTCCTACTCCCCTCAAGAGACCCAGTACTTC,CASSLSYSPQETQYF
TRBD2,TRBJ2-2,once,TRBV7-6,TGTGCCAGCAGCTCGCTCGGGACTAGCGGGAGAGGCACCGGGGAGCTGTTTTTT,CASSSLGTSGRGTGELFF
TRBD1,TRBJ1-1,NA,TRBV29-1,TGCACCTACCGACAGGGGGACACTGAAGCTTTCTTT,CTYRQGDTEAFF
TRBD1,TRBJ2-7,NA,TRBV5-6,TGTGCCAGCAGCCCGACAGGGTTCAACGAGCAGTACTTC,CASSPTGFNEQYF
NA,TRBJ1-5,NA,TRBV28,TGTGCCATCCAACTTCCGGGACATCCCAATCAGCCCCAGCATTTT,CAIQLPGHPNQPQHF
NA,TRBJ2-5,once,TRBV18,TGTGCCAGCTCACCGCGGACAGGGGGCAGGCTAGCGGGAGTCGGGGAGACCCAGTACTTC,CASSPRTGGRLAGVGETQYF
NA,TRBJ2-7,NA,TRBV28,TGTGCCAGCAGTGCGAGACAGGGACTCGAGCAGTACTTC,CASSARQGLEQYF
TRBD2,TRBJ2-1,NA,TRBV30,TGTGCCTGGAGTGGACTAGCGGAGAACAATGAGCAGTTCTTC,CAWSGLAENNEQFF